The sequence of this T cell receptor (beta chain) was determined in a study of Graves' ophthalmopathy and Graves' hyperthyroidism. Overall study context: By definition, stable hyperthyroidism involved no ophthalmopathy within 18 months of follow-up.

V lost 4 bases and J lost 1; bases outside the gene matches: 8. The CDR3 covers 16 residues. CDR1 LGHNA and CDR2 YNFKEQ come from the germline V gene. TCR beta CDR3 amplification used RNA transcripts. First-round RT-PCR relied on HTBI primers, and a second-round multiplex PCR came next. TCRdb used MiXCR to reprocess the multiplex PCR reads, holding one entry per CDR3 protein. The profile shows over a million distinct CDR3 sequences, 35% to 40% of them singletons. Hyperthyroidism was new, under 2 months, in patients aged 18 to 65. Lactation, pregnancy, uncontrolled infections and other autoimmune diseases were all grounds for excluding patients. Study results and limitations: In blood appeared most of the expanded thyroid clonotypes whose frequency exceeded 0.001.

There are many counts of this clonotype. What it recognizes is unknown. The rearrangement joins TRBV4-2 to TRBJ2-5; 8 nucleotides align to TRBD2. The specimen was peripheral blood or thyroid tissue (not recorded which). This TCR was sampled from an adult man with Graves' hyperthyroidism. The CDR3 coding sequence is TGTGCCAGCAGCCCTCAACAACTAGCGGCCCAAGAGACCCAGTACTTC. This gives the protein CASSPQQLAAQETQYF.